These 17 T cell receptor beta chains came from one sample sequenced in a study of T cell changes during pregnancy in multiple sclerosis. Only in-frame clones appear in the TCRdb table, and some are missing; sequencing was by immunoSEQ multiplex PCR. The data show fewer than 90,000 clones, approximately 94% seen once. The sample in question was peripheral blood, obtained in the third trimester of pregnancy. These receptors originate from a female donor with multiple sclerosis, enrolled in a pregnancy study.

J is TRBJ2-5 and V is TRBV7-9, with 10 nucleotides matching TRBD1. CDR3 length: 16 amino acids. Germline V gives CDR1 SEHNR, CDR2 FQNEAQ (reference sequence). Germline trimming cut 4 bases from V and 5 bases from J; bases unmatched to any gene: 10. The CDR3 loop is CASSSAGQGWRETQYF. In nucleotides, the CDR3 is TGTGCCAGCAGCTCGGCGGGACAGGGGTGGAGGGAGACCCAGTACTTC.

The chain couples TRBV5-1 to TRBJ2-5, with D unclear. Trimming pared 0 bases from V and 3 bases from J, leaving 9 bases between. Germline assignment: CDR1 SGHRS and CDR2 YFSETQ. The CDR3 is made up of 14 amino acids. CDR3 DNA sequence: TGCGCCAGCAGCTTGGGAGCCCCTAAAGAGACCCAGTACTTC. It yields the protein CASSLGAPKETQYF.

The genes are TRBV7-9 and TRBJ1-5; 11 nucleotides line up with TRBD1. The germline V gene has CDR1 SEHNR and CDR2 FQNEAQ (reference sequence). V shed 5 bases, J shed 4 bases, and the junction held 10 bases outside the gene matches. This CDR3 is 17 amino acids long. The CDR3 sequence is CASSTGTGGWGNQPQHF. The CDR3 DNA sequence: TGTGCCAGCAGCACCGGGACAGGGGGTTGGGGGAATCAGCCCCAGCATTTT.

V gene TRBV4-2 combines with J gene TRBJ2-6; no clear D. Germline values: CDR1 LGHNA, CDR2 YNFKEQ. This CDR3 is built from 16 residues. Trimming took 0 bases from V and 1 from J, leaving 7 bases between them. CDR3 in amino acids: CASSQDIESGANVLTF. For the CDR3, the DNA is TGTGCCAGCAGCCAAGACATAGAGTCTGGGGCCAACGTCCTGACTTTC.

The count of this clone is one. The chain combines TRBV7-8 with TRBJ2-5, with a weak D call TRBD1 (5 bases). The V end lost 2 bases, the J end lost 7 bases, and 14 bases lay between the germline ends. The germline V gene encodes CDR1 SGHVS and CDR2 FQNEAQ. The CDR3 length is 14 residues. CDR3 in amino acids: CASSLRQGRRTQYF. CDR3 DNA sequence: TGTGCCAGCAGCTTACGGCAGGGTCGTAGGACCCAGTACTTC.

V and J are TRBV5-6 and TRBJ2-7; D is perhaps TRBD1 (5 bases). The CDR3 has 13 residues. Per the germline V gene, CDR1 is SGHDT and CDR2 is YYEEEE. Trimming cost V 4 bases and J 7 bases, with 15 bases left between them. CDR3 nucleotides: TGTGCCAGCAGCCCAGGGCCGGCTTTGGAGCAGTACTTC. Translation: CASSPGPALEQYF.

The chain joins TRBV27 to TRBJ2-5, with D maybe TRBD1 (5 bases). Germline values: CDR1 MNHEY, CDR2 SMNVEV (reference sequence). V was pared by 6 bases and J by 5 bases, with 16 bases between. There are 14 residues in the CDR3. The CDR3, as DNA: TGTGCCAGCAGCCTCTCAGGGTCGGAGGAGACCCAGTACTTC. Its protein is CASSLSGSEETQYF.

The J gene is TRBJ1-5, the V gene TRBV30; the match to TRBD1 covers 7 bases. Trimming took 1 base from V and 1 from J; bases not matched to a gene: 1. Per the germline V gene, CDR1 is GTSNPN and CDR2 is SVGIG (reference sequence). The CDR3 is 14 amino acids. CDR3 sequence reads: CAWSGGQSNQPQHF. The DNA for the CDR3 is TGTGCCTGGAGTGGGGGACAGAGCAATCAGCCCCAGCATTTT.

The genes are TRBV19 and TRBJ2-1; 9 positions match TRBD1. Per germline, CDR1 LNHDA and CDR2 SQIVND (reference sequence). This CDR3 comprises 14 residues. J gave up 8 bases and V 3 bases, and 5 bases lay outside the gene matches. CDR3 protein: CASSIDRGFDEQFF. In DNA form, the CDR3 reads TGTGCCAGTAGTATTGACAGGGGGTTCGATGAGCAGTTCTTC.

The chain has TRBV28 and TRBJ2-1, with TRBD1 matching 7 bases. The ends lost 3 bases at V and 5 bases at J; junction bases unmatched: 13. The CDR3 is made up of 17 amino acids. Germline V gene sequence: CDR1 MDHEN, CDR2 SYDVKM. Written as DNA, the CDR3 is TGTGCCAGCAGTTTTTACGGCCGGACAGGAGCTAACAATGAGCAGTTCTTC. It yields the protein CASSFYGRTGANNEQFF.

The rearrangement uses TRBV7-2 and TRBJ2-4, with TRBD2 identical over 7 bases. The CDR3 is 19 residues long. CDR1 is SGHTA, CDR2 FQGNSA, per germline. Trimming at V came to 5 bases and at J to 0 bases, leaving 16 bases not matched to a gene. The CDR3 DNA reads as TGTGCCAGCAGCAAACGTGGGAGCGGGGATCTTCTAGCCAAAAACATTCAGTACTTC. This sequence encodes CASSKRGSGDLLAKNIQYF.

This clone has just one count. This rearrangement joins TRBV5-1 to TRBJ1-2, with 7 bases aligning to TRBD1. The CDR3 is 17 residues long. V gave up 0 bases and J gave up 9 bases; unmatched junction bases: 17. Germline lookup yields CDR1 SGHRS and CDR2 YFSETQ. CDR3 sequence: CASSLVHARGAGRRYTF. CDR3 nucleotides: TGCGCCAGCAGCTTGGTTCATGCCAGGGGGGCCGGTCGTCGCTACACCTTC.

The J gene is TRBJ2-4, the V gene TRBV30; no clear D gene. Germline V gene lookup returns CDR1 GTSNPN and CDR2 SVGIG (reference sequence). The V end was cut by 2 bases, the J end by 8 bases, with 7 bases between. The CDR3 covers 11 residues. The CDR3: CAWSSLDIQYF. The CDR3 nucleotides read TGTGCCTGGAGTAGCCTTGACATTCAGTACTTC.

J is TRBJ2-3 and V is TRBV7-2; 7 positions match TRBD1. The CDR3 extends over 14 amino acids. Trimming took 7 bases from V and 2 from J; bases not matched to a gene: 6. CDR1 is SGHTA, CDR2 FQGNSA, per germline. CDR3 in amino acids: CASTLTGTTDTQYF. The CDR3 DNA sequence: TGTGCCAGCACCCTGACAGGGACCACAGATACGCAGTATTTT.

CDR3 bases: TGTGCCAGCAGTTACGGGGCGTACTTTAACTATGGCTACACCTTC. Protein product: CASSYGAYFNYGYTF. This chain links TRBV6-5 with TRBJ1-2; D is perhaps TRBD1 (5 bases). CDR1 MNHEY and CDR2 SVGAGI come from the germline V gene. The CDR3 covers 15 residues. V was shortened by 2 bases and J by 1 base, with 11 bases between the two germline ends.

This clone was counted a single time. The J gene is TRBJ2-1, the V gene TRBV28, with D tentatively TRBD2 (5 bases). CDR1 and CDR2 from the germline V gene are MDHEN and SYDVKM. V lost 5 bases and J 0 bases, leaving 11 bases between the germline ends. There are 15 residues in the CDR3. The CDR3 coding sequence is TGTGCCAGCAGTAACGACTACTCCTCCTACAATGAGCAGTTCTTC. It codes for CASSNDYSSYNEQFF. Based on the CDR3 plus reference TRBV28 and TRBJ2-1, the full variable domain is DVKVTQSSRYLVKRTGEKVFLECVQDMDHENMFWYRQDPGLGLRLIYFSYDVKMKEKGDIPEGYSVSREKKERFSLILESASTNQTSMYLCASSNDYSSYNEQFFGPGTRLTVL.

The chain combines TRBV7-9 with TRBJ2-1, with a possible D match to TRBD2 (5 bases). The length of the CDR3 is 12 residues. From germline, CDR1 is SEHNR and CDR2 FQNEAQ (reference sequence). V shed 1 base and J shed 9 bases, with 7 bases lying between them. CDR3 residues: CASSLVSGEQFF. DNA of the CDR3: TGTGCCAGCAGCTTAGTCAGCGGTGAGCAGTTCTTC. Complete variable domain (other parts from reference TRBV7-9 and TRBJ2-1): DTGVSQNPRHKITKRGQNVTFRCDPISEHNRLYWYRQTLGQGPEFLTYFQNEAQLEKSRLLSDRFSAERPKGSFSTLEIQRTEQGDSAMYLCASSLVSGEQFFGPGTRLTVL.